This T cell receptor (beta chain) was captured in a study of T cell responses to AZD1222 COVID-19 vaccine (dated by TCRdb to the early 2020s). Turning to the overall study: Because spike-specific TCR depth and breadth did not differ between the two schedules, AZD1222 recipients who got a second dose at roughly 4 weeks were pooled with those who got a second dose at roughly 12 weeks. TCR sequencing was performed for 230 to 250 trial participants, of whom 200 to 220 were given two doses of AZD1222 and some 26 were given two doses of MenACWY control vaccine. Trial participants were enrolled into age subgroups of 18-55, 56-69 and 70-plus years, which contained 148, 28 and 57 TCR-sequenced participants, respectively. General conclusions and limits of the study: The 56-69-year group was small, and its depth increase did not reach significance, likely because of low power. Epitopes outside the regions mutated in the B.1.351 and B.1.1.7 variants were reportedly recognized by nearly half of the unique spike-specific TCRs. Conclusions about previously exposed vaccinees were limited because only a handful of AZD1222 recipients were SARS-CoV-2 seropositive at baseline. After two AZD1222 doses, spike-specific TCR breadth and depth were significantly higher than at day 0 and than in MenACWY recipients. Because no day 14 peak-response samples were available, the repertoires could be characterized only after the peak T cell response. Participants were mostly white British, with more females than males. The authors suggested clonal diversity may have been underestimated. CD4 TCRs associated with the vaccine covered the entire spike protein, and the dominant responses were in regions 160-218 and 743-854.

Turning to this clone: It lacks a known antigen. Nothing much larger sits one base from this clone, and base qualities are not available.

The CDR3 regions of human TCRbeta chains were analyzed by immunosequencing. Regarding the original processing steps: Repertoire TCRs were matched against a reference library of SARS-CoV-2-specific TCRs generated with the MIRA antigen-specificity platform. Breadth meant the fraction of unique TCRs that were SARS-CoV-2-associated, whereas depth meant the fraction of total T cells that were SARS-CoV-2-associated. Using the MIRA data, each spike-specific TCR was mapped to the spike region that the TCR reacts to and placed in a CD4 or CD8 class. Log10-transformed breadth and depth values were compared by one-way ANOVA with Sidak's multiple comparisons tests. TCRdb's version of the immuneACCESS table is confined to in-frame rearrangements and falls short of the full clone set. An unresolved V gene accounts for under half of the shortfall where checked; the remainder is of unknown origin. That table furnishes V, J and clone size, whereas the DNA furnished D and trimming. A total of more than 100,000 clones appear in this sample, roughly 90% of them only once. The ten most abundant clones make up 4.4% of the sample.

The sample's time point label, decoded: baseline before first vaccination. Samples from vaccinated people were obtained from the UK trials COV001 and COV002, which included a single-blind randomized controlled phase 2/3 trial of AZD1222 (ChAdOx1 nCoV-19) in healthy adults. For TCRbeta chain sequencing, PBMC samples from trial participants were taken at day 0 and at day 28 after the second dose. Cut back by 3 bases and 4 bases, the V and J ends lie 10 bases apart. CDR1 and CDR2 are read off the germline V gene as SGHNT and YENEEA. The CDR3 has 14 amino acids, counting the end cysteine and phenylalanine. The sequence is cut down to CDR3 DNA, 42 bases in frame from base 1.

The sequenced sample was peripheral blood, obtained on day 0 of AZD1222 vaccination. This receptor chain uses TRBV11-3 and TRBJ2-1, with the D call perhaps TRBD1 or TRBD2, as 6 bases match in each case. The source is an adult in good health. The CDR3 protein: CASSLRDNYNEQFF. The bases read TGTGCCAGCAGCTTGCGGGACAATTACAATGAGCAGTTCTTC.